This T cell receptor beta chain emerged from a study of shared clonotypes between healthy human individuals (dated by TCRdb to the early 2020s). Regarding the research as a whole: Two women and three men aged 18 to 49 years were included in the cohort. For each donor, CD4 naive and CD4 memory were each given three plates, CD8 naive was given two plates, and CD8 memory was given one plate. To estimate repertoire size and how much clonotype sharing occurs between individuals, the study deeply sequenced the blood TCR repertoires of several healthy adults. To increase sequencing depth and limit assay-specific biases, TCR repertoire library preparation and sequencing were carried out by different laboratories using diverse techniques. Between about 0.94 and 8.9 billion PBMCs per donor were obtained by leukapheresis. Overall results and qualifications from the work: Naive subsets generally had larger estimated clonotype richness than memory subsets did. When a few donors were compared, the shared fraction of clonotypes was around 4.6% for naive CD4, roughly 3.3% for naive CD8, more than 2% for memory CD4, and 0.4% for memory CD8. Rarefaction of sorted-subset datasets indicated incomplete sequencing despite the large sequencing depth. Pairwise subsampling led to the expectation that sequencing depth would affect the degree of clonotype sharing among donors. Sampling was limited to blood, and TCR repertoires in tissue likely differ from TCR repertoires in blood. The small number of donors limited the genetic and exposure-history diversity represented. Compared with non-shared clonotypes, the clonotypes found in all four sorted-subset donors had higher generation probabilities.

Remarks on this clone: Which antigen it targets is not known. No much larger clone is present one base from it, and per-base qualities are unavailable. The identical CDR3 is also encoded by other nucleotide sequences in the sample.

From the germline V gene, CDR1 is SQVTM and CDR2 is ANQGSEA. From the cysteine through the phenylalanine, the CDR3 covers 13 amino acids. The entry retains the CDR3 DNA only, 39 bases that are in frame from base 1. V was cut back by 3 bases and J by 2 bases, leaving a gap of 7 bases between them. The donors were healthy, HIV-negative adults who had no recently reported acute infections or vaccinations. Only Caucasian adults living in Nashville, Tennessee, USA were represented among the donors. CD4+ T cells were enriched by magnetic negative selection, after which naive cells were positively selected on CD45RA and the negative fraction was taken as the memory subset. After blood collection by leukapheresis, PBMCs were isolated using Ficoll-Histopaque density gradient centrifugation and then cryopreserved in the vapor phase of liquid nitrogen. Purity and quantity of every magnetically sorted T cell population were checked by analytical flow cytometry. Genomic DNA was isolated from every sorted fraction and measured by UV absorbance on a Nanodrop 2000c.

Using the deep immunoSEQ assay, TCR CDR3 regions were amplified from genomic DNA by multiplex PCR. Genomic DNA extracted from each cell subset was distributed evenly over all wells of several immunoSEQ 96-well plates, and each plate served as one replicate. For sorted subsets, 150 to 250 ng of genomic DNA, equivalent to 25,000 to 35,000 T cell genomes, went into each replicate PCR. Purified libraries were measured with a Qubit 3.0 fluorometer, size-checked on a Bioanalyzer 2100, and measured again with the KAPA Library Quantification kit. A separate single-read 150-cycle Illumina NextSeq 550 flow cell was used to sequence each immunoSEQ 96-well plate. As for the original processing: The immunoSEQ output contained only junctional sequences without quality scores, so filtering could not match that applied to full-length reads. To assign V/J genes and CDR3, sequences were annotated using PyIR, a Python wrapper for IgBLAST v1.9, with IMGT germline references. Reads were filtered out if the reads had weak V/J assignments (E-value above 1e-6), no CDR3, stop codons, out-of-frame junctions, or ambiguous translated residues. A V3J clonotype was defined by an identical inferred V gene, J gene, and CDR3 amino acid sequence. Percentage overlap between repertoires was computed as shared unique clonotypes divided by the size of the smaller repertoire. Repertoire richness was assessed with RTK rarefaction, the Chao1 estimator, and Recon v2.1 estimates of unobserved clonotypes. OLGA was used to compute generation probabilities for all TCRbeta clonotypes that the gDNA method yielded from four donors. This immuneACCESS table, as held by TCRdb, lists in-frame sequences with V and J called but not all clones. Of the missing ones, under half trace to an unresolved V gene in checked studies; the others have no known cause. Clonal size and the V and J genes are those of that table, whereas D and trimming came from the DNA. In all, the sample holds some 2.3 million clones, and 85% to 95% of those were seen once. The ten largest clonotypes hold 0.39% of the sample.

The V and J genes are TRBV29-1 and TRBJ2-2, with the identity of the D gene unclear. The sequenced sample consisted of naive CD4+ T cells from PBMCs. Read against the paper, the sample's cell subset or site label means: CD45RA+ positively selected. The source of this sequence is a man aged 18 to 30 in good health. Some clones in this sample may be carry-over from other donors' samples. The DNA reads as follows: TGCAGCGTTGAGGGTGTTAACACCGGGGAGCTGTTTTTT. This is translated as CSVEGVNTGELFF.